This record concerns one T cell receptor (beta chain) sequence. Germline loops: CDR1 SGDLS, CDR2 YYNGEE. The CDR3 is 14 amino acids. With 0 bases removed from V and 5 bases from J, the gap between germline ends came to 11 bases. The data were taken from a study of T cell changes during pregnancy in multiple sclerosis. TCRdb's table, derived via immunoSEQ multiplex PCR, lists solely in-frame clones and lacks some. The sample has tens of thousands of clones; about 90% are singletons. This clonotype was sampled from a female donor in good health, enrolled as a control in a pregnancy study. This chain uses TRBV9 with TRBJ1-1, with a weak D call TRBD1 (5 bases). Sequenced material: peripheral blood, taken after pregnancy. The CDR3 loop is CASSVDFGATEAFF. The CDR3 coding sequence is TGTGCCAGCAGCGTAGACTTTGGGGCGACTGAAGCTTTCTTT.